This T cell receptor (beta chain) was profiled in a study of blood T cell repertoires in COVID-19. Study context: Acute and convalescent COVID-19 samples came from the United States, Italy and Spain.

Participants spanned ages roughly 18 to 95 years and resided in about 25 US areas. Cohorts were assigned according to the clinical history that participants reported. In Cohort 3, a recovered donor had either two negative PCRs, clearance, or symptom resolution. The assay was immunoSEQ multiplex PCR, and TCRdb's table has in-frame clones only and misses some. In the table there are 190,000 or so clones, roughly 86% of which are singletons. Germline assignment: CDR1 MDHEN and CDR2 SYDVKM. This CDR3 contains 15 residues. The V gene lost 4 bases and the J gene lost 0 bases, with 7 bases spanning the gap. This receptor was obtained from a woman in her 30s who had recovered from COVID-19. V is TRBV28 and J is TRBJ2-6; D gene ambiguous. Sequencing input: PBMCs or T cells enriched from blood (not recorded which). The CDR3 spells CASSYAGSGANVLTF. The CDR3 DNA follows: TGTGCCAGCAGTTACGCAGGCTCTGGGGCCAACGTCCTGACTTTC.